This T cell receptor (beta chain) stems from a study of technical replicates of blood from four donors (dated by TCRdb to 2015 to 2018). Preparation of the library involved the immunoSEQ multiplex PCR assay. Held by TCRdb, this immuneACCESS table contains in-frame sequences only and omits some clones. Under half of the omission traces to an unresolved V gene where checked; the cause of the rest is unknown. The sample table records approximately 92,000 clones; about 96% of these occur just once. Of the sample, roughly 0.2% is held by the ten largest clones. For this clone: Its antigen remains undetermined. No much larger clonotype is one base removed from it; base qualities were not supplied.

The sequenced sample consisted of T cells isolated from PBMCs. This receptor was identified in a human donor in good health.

The CDR3 corresponds to CASGLVLGQGHTEAFF. The nucleotides read TGTGCTAGTGGTTTGGTACTTGGGCAGGGCCACACTGAAGCTTTCTTT. The V and J segments used are TRBV12-5 and TRBJ1-1; the D gene is perhaps TRBD1, from 5 matching bases. V lost 0 bases and J lost 3 bases; the stretch between them is 14 bases long. From cysteine to phenylalanine, the CDR3 is 16 amino acids long. Left in the record is the CDR3 DNA by itself, 48 bases read in frame from the first base. Based on the germline V gene, the CDR1 and CDR2 sequences are LGHNT and FRNRAP.